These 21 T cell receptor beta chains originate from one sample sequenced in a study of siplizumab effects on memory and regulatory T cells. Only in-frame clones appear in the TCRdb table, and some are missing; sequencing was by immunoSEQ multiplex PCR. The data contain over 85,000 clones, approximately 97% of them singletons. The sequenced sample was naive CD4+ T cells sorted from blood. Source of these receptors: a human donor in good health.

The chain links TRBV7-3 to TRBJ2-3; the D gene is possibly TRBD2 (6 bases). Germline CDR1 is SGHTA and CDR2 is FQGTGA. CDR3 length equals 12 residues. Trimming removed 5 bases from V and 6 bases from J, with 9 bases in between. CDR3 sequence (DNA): TGTGCCAGCAGCCAAGGAGGGGATACGCAGTATTTT. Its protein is CASSQGGDTQYF.

The CDR3 nucleotides are TGTGCCAGCAGCCCTAGCGGGGGAGGCGAGCAGTACTTC. This sequence encodes CASSPSGGGEQYF. V is TRBV5-4 and J is TRBJ2-7; 10 bases match TRBD2. The CDR3 covers 13 residues. CDR1 and CDR2 from the germline V gene are SGHNT and YYREEE (reference sequence). V shed 4 bases, J shed 6 bases, and the junction held 4 bases outside the gene matches.

CDR3 coding DNA: TGTGCCAGCCGTCGTTTTAGCGGGGCTCCCGCAGATACGCAGTATTTT. Amino acid sequence: CASRRFSGAPADTQYF. The gene calls are TRBV19 and TRBJ2-3; 8 nucleotides line up with TRBD2. The V gene's germline CDR1 is LNHDA and CDR2 SQIVND (reference sequence). V gave up 9 bases and J gave up 4 bases; unmatched junction bases: 15. CDR3 length: 16 amino acids.

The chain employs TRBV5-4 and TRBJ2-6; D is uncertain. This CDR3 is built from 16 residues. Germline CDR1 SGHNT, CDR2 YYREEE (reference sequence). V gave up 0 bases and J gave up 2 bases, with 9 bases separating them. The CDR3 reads CASSLGESAGANVLTF. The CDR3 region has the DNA TGTGCCAGCAGCTTGGGAGAAAGTGCTGGGGCCAACGTCCTGACTTTC.

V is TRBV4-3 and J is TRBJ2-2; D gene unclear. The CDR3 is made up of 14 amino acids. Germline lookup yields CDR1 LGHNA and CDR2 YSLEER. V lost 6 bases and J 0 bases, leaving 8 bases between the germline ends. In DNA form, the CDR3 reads TGCGCCAGCAGGTTGGCAGCGAACACCGGGGAGCTGTTTTTT. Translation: CASRLAANTGELFF.

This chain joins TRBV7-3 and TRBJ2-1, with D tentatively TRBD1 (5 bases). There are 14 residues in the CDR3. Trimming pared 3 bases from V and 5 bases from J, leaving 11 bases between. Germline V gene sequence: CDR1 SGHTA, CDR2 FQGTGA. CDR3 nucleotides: TGTGCCAGCAGCTTTCAGGGCAGCGACAATGAGCAGTTCTTC. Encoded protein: CASSFQGSDNEQFF.

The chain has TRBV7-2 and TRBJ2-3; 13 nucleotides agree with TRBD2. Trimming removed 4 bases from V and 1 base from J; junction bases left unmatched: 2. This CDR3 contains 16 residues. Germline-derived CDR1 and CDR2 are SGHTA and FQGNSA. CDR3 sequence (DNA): TGTGCCAGCAGCTCCGGACTAGCGGGGGGCACAGATACGCAGTATTTT. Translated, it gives CASSSGLAGGTDTQYF. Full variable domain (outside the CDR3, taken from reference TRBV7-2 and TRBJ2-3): GAGVSQSPSNKVTEKGKDVELRCDPISGHTALYWYRQSLGQGLEFLIYFQGNSAPDKSGLPSDRFSAERTGGSVSTLTIQRTQQEDSAVYLCASSSGLAGGTDTQYFGPGTRLTVL.

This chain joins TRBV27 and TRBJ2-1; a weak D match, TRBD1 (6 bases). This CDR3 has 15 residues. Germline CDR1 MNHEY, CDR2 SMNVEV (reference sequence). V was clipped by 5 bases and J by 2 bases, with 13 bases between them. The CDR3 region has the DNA TGTGCCAGCAGTCGAGGGGACACCGCCTACAATGAGCAGTTCTTC. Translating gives CASSRGDTAYNEQFF.

This chain's CDR3 is CASTLQPNYGYTF. CDR3 nucleotides: TGTGCCAGCACCCTACAGCCTAACTATGGCTACACCTTC. The chain joins TRBV6-6 to TRBJ1-2; D unclear. This CDR3 has 13 residues. The germline V gene has CDR1 MNHNY and CDR2 SVGAGI (reference sequence). The V end was cut by 7 bases, the J end by 0 bases, with 9 bases between.

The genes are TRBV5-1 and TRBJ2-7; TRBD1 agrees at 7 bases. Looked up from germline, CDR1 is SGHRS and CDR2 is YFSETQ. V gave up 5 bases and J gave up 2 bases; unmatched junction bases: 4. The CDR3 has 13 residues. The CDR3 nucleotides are TGCGCCAGCAGTCGGGACAGAGCCTACGAGCAGTACTTC. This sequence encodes CASSRDRAYEQYF.

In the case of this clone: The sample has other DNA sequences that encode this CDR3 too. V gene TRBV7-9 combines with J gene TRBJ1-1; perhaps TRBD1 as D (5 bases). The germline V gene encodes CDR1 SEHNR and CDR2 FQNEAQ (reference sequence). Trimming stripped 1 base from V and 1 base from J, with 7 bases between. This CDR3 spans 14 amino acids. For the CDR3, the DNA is TGTGCCAGCAGCTTAGGGGGCCAGAACACTGAAGCTTTCTTT. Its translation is CASSLGGQNTEAFF.

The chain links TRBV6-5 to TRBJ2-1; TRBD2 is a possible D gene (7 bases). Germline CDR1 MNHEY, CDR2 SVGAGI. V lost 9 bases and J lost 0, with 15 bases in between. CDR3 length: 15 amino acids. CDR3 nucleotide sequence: TGTGCCAGTAGGGAGGGGGGGGGCTCCTACAATGAGCAGTTCTTC. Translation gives CASREGGGSYNEQFF.

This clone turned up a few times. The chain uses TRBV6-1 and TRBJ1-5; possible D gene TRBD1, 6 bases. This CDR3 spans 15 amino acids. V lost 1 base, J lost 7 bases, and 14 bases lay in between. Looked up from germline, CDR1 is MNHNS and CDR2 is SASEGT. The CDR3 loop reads CASSEEGGGAQPQHF. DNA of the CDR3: TGTGCCAGCAGTGAAGAAGGGGGGGGTGCACAGCCCCAGCATTTT.

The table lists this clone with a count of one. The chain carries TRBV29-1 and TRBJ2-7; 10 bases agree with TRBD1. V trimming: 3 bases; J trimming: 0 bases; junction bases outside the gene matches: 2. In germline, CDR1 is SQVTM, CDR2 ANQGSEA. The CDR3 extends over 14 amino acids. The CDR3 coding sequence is TGCAGCGTTGAGGGACAGGGGCACTCCTACGAGCAGTACTTC. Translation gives CSVEGQGHSYEQYF.

The CDR3 reads CASSLRGTQAVEAFF. CDR3 bases: TGTGCCAGCAGCTTAAGGGGCACCCAGGCGGTTGAAGCTTTCTTT. The rearrangement links TRBV7-2 to TRBJ1-1; D is perhaps TRBD1 (5 bases). The germline V gene has CDR1 SGHTA and CDR2 FQGNSA. V gave up 2 bases and J gave up 7 bases, with 17 bases separating them. CDR3 length equals 15 residues.

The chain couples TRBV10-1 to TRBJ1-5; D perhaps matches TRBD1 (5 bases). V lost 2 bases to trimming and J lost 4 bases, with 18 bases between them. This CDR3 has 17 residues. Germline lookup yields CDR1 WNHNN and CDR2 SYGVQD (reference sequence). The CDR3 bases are TGCGCCAGCAGTGAGCCCGGGGAGGGGAGGTGGAATCAGCCCCAGCATTTT. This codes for CASSEPGEGRWNQPQHF.

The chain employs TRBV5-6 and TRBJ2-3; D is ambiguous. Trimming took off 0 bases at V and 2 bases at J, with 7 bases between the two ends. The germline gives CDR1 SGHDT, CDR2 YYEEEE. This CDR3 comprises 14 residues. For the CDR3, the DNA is TGTGCCAGCAGCTTGGGGGCTGCCACAGATACGCAGTATTTT. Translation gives CASSLGAATDTQYF.

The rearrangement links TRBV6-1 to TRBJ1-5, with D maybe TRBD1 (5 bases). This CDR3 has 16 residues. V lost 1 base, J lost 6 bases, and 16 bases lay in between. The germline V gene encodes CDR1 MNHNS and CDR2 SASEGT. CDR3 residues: CASSEEAGFVGQPQHF. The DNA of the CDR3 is TGTGCCAGCAGTGAAGAGGCAGGGTTTGTGGGTCAGCCCCAGCATTTT.

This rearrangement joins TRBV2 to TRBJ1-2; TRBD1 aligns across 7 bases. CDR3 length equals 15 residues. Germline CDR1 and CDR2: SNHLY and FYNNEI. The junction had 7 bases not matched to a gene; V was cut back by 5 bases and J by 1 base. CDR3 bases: TGTGCCAGCAGTATGGGACAGCCTATTAACTATGGCTACACCTTC. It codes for CASSMGQPINYGYTF.

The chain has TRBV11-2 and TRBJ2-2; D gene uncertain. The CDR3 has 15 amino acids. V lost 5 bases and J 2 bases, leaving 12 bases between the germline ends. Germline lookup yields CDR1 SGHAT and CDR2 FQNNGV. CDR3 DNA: TGTGCCAGCAGCAAAGGTGTCTTCAACACCGGGGAGCTGTTTTTT. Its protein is CASSKGVFNTGELFF.

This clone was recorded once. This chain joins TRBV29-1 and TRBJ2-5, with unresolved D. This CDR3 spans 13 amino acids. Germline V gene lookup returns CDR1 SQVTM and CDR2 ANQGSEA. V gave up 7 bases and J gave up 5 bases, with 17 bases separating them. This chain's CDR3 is CSADPALGETQYF. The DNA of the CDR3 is TGCAGCGCCGACCCGGCCCTAGGGGAGACCCAGTACTTC.